Shown below are 8 T cell receptor beta chains from a single sample sequenced in a study of response to subunit inactivated influenza vaccine. TCRdb fed the RT-PCR reads into MiXCR, producing one record per CDR3 protein. The table includes just over 300,000 distinct CDR3 sequences, roughly 20% detected once. The specimen was PBMCs from blood, collected approximately 20 months after vaccination. Receptors were obtained from a man aged 50 to 75 who received an inactivated influenza vaccine.

A few counts support this clonotype. V is TRBV4-3 and J is TRBJ1-4; no definite D call. V dropped 3 bases and J dropped 4 bases, with 12 bases sitting between them. CDR3 length equals 15 residues. Germline assignment: CDR1 LGHNA and CDR2 YSLEER. The CDR3 region has the DNA TGCGCCAGCAGCCATTTGGGTTCAGTTAATGAAAAACTGTTTTTT. This codes for CASSHLGSVNEKLFF.

This clonotype was seen a few times. The V and J genes are TRBV11-2 and TRBJ1-5; D ambiguous. Trimming stripped 1 base from V and 9 bases from J, with 19 bases between. The germline CDR1 and CDR2 sequences are SGHAT and FQNNGV. The CDR3 totals 16 residues. The CDR3 here is CASSLGGSDGDSPQHF. For the CDR3, the DNA is TGTGCCAGCAGCTTAGGGGGATCGGACGGAGATTCGCCCCAGCATTTT.

The rearrangement links TRBV15 to TRBJ2-2; D possibly corresponds to TRBD2 (7 bases). The CDR3 extends over 16 amino acids. CDR1 LNHNV and CDR2 YYDKDF come from the germline V gene (reference sequence). V lost 5 bases, J lost 6 bases, and 19 bases lay in between. The CDR3 loop is CATSARGGLTPGELFF. The DNA of the CDR3 is TGTGCCACCAGCGCGCGCGGGGGCCTGACTCCCGGGGAGCTGTTTTTT.

This clonotype was observed a few times. The rearrangement joins TRBV28 to TRBJ1-2; D unclear. This CDR3 contains 15 residues. Trimming shortened V by 3 bases and J by 1 base, and 12 bases separated the two germline ends. The germline gives CDR1 MDHEN, CDR2 SYDVKM. CDR3 loop: CASSLLGDYNYGYTF. Written as DNA, the CDR3 is TGTGCCAGCAGTTTGCTTGGCGACTATAACTATGGCTACACCTTC.

The rearrangement uses TRBV30 and TRBJ2-2; D is uncertain. V was trimmed by 1 base and J by 4 bases, leaving 10 bases between them. Germline lookup yields CDR1 GTSNPN and CDR2 SVGIG (reference sequence). The CDR3 totals 14 residues. The CDR3 region is CAWSERVLTGELFF. CDR3 DNA: TGTGCCTGGAGTGAGCGCGTACTCACCGGGGAGCTGTTTTTT.

This clonotype has only a few counts. This chain connects TRBV12-3 or TRBV12-4 to TRBJ2-7; D gene unclear. The V gene lost 2 bases and the J gene lost 12 bases, with 20 bases spanning the gap. This CDR3 spans 14 amino acids. The CDR3 DNA reads TGTGCCAGCAGTTTATCACACAGTTCGAAAACTCTGTACTTC. Translation: CASSLSHSSKTLYF.

The table lists this clonotype with a few counts. This rearrangement joins TRBV4-3 to TRBJ2-1; D possibly uses TRBD1 or TRBD2 (5 bases each). CDR3 length: 13 residues. From germline, CDR1 is LGHNA and CDR2 YSLEER. The V end lost 0 bases, the J end lost 10 bases, and 10 bases lay between the germline ends. CDR3 protein: CASSQEGWGEQFF. The CDR3 coding sequence is TGCGCCAGCAGCCAAGAGGGGTGGGGGGAGCAGTTCTTC.

This clonotype was picked up many times. The chain couples TRBV28 to TRBJ1-1; D is uncertain. This CDR3 spans 14 amino acids. The germline V gene has CDR1 MDHEN and CDR2 SYDVKM. V was shortened by 1 base and J by 4 bases, with 10 bases between the two germline ends. CDR3 DNA: TGTGCCAGCAGTTTATTGTATTGGGCCACTGAAGCTTTCTTT. It yields the protein CASSLLYWATEAFF. Full variable domain (remainder filled in from reference TRBV28 and TRBJ1-1): DVKVTQSSRYLVKRTGEKVFLECVQDMDHENMFWYRQDPGLGLRLIYFSYDVKMKEKGDIPEGYSVSREKKERFSLILESASTNQTSMYLCASSLLYWATEAFFGQGTRLTVV.